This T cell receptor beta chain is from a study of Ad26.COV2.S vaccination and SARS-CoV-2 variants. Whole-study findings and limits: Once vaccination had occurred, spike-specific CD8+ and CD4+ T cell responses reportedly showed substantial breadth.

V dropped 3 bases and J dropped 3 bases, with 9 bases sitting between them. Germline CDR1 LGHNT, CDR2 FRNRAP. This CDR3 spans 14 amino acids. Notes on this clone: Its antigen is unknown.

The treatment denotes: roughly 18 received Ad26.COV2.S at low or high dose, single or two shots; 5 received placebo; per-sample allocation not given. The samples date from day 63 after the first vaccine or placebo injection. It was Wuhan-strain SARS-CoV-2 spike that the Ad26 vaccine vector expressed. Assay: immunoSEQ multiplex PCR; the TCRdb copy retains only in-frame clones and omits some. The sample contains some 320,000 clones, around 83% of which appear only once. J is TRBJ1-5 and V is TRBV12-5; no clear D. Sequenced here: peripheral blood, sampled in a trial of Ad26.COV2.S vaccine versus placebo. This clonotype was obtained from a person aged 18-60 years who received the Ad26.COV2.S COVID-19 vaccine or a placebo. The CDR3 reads CASGLGRINQPQHF. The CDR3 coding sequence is TGTGCTAGTGGTTTAGGCAGAATCAATCAGCCCCAGCATTTT.